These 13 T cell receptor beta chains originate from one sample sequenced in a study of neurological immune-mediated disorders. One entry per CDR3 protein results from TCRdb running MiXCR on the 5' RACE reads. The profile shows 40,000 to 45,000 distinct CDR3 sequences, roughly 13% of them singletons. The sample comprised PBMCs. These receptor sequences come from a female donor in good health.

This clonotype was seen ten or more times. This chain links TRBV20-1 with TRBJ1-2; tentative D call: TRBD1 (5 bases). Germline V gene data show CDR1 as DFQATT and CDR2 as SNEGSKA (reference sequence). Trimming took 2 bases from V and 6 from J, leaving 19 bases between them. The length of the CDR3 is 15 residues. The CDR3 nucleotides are TGCAGTGCTAGAAACGAACGGGGGGGTAGTAATGGCTACACCTTC. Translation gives CSARNERGGSNGYTF.

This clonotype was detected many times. The CDR3 region is CASSLGGTENTEAFF. CDR3 sequence (DNA): TGTGCCAGCAGCTTAGGGGGGACAGAAAACACTGAAGCTTTCTTT. J is TRBJ1-1 and V is TRBV11-1; 7 bases are a match to TRBD1. J gave up 2 bases and V 1 base, and 4 bases lay outside the gene matches. Germline V gene data show CDR1 as SGHAT and CDR2 as FQDESV (reference sequence). The CDR3 spans 15 residues. The full variable domain, with the rest looked up from reference TRBV11-1 and TRBJ1-1, is EAEVAQSPRYKITEKSQAVAFWCDPISGHATLYWYRQILGQGPELLVQFQDESVVDDSQLPKDRFSAERLKGVDSTLKIQPAELGDSAMYLCASSLGGTENTEAFFGQGTRLTVV.

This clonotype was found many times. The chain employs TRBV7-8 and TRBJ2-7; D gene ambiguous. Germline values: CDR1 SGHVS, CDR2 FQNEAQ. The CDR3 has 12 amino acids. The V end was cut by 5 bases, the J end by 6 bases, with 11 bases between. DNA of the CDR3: TGTGCCAGCAGCGTTGGTGTTCGCGAGCAGTACTTC. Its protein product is CASSVGVREQYF.

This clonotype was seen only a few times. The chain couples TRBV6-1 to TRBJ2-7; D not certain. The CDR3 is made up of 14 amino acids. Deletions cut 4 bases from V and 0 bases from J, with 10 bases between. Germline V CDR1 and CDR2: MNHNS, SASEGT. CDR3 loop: CASSGLGASYEQYF. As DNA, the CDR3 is TGTGCCAGCAGTGGCCTGGGCGCCTCCTACGAGCAGTACTTC.

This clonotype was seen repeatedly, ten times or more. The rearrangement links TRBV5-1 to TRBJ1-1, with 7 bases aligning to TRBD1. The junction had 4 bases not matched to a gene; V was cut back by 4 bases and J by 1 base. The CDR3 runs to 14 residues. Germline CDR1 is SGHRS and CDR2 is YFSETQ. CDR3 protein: CASSTQGGNTEAFF. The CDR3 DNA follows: TGCGCCAGCAGCACCCAGGGGGGGAACACTGAAGCTTTCTTT.

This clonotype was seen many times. CDR3 sequence reads: CSASELDTQYF. In DNA, the CDR3 is TGCAGTGCTAGTGAGCTGGATACGCAGTATTTT. The chain combines TRBV20-1 with TRBJ2-3; D is unclear. Between the trimmed V and J ends, which lost 3 bases and 6 bases, there was a span of 7 bases. This CDR3 has 11 amino acids. CDR1 and CDR2 from the germline V gene are DFQATT and SNEGSKA (reference sequence).

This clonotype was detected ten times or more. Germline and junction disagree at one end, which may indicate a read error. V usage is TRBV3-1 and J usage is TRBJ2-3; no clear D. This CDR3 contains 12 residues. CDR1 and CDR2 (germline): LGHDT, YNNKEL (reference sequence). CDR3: CASSQDKRQSIF. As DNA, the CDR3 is TGTGCCAGCAGCCAAGATAAGAGGCAAAGTATTTTT.

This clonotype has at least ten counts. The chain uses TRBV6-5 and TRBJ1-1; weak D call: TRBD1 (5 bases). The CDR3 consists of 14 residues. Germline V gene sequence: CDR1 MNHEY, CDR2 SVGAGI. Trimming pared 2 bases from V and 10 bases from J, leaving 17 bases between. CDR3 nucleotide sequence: TGTGCCAGCAGTTACGCCAGGGTGGGGGGAGCAGCTTTCTTT. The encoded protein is CASSYARVGGAAFF.

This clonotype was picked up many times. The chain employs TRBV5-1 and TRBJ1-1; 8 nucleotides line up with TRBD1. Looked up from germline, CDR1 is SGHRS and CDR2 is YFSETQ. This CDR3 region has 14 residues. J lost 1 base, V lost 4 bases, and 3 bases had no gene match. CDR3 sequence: CASSMGQANTEAFF. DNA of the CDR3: TGCGCCAGCAGCATGGGACAGGCGAACACTGAAGCTTTCTTT.

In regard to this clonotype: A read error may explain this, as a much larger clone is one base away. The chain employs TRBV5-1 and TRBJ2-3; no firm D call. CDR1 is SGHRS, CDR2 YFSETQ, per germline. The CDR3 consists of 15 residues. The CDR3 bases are TGCTCCAGCAGCTTCTCGGAGCCTAGCACAGATACGCAGTATTTT. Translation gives CSSSFSEPSTDTQYF. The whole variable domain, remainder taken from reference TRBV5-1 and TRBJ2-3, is KAGVTQTPRYLIKTRGQQVTLSCSPISGHRSVSWYQQTPGQGLQFLFEYFSETQRNKGNFPGRFSGRQFSNSRSEMNVSTLELGDSALYLCSSSFSEPSTDTQYFGPGTRLTVL.

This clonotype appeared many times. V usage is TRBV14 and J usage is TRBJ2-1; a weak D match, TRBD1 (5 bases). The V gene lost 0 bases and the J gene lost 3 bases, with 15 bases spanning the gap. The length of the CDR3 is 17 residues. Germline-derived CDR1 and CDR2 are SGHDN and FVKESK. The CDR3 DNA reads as TGTGCCAGCAGCCAAGACCAAGTCCTGGACAACTACAATGAGCAGTTCTTC. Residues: CASSQDQVLDNYNEQFF.

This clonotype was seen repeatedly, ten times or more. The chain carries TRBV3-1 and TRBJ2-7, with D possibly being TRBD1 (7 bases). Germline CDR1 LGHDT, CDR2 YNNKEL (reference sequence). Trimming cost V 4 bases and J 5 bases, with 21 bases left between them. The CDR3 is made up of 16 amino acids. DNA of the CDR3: TGTGCCAGCAGCCCCCCCAGAGCAGGGGGGCTTAACGAGCAGTACTTC. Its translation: CASSPPRAGGLNEQYF.

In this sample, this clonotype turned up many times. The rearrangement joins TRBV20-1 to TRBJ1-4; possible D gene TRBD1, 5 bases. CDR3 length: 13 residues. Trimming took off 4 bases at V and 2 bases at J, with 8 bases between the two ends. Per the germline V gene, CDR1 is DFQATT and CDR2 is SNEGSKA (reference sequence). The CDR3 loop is CSAIRVTNEKLFF. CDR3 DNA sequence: TGCAGTGCTATCAGGGTGACTAATGAAAAACTGTTTTTT.